The rows below give T cell receptor beta chains drawn from one sample of a study. TCRdb re-analysed the RT-PCR reads in MiXCR, keeping a single row per CDR3 protein. The data hold more than 550,000 distinct CDR3 sequences, with approximately 15% observed a single time. Material: memory CD4+ T cells from blood. The receptor source for this set is a female donor in good health, serving as a healthy control. CDR3s include the opening cysteine and the closing phenylalanine or tryptophan. The D gene is left open where the match is weak. Expanded clones are given a class, and other clones once, few, many or no size at all.

few 17 TRBJ2-5 - TRBV5-1 TGCGCCAGCAGCTTGGGCGTTACTCCTTCCGACGGGGAGACCCAGTACTTC CASSLGVTPSDGETQYF
- 14 TRBJ1-2 TRBD1 TRBV20-1 TGCAGTGCTGGGAAGGGACAGGTTGACTATGGCTACACCTTC CSAGKGQVDYGYTF
many 15 TRBJ1-5 TRBD1 TRBV5-1 TGCGCCAGCAGCTTGATGGGGGACAGGGAACAGCCCCAGCATTTT CASSLMGDREQPQHF
few 14 TRBJ2-7 - TRBV12-3/TRBV12-4 TGTGCCAGCAGACTACAGGGTAGGGTTGACGAGCAGTACTTC CASRLQGRVDEQYF
- 14 TRBJ2-2 TRBD2 TRBV6-5 TGTGCCAGCAGCCGCTTTCTAGCGGACGGGGAGCTGTTTTTT CASSRFLADGELFF
few 16 TRBJ2-3 - TRBV5-1 TGCGCCAGCAGCTTGGCCGTGGGGGCCAGCGCAGATACGCAGTATTTT CASSLAVGASADTQYF
few 12 TRBJ1-1 TRBD1 TRBV4-3 TGCGCCAGCAGCCCGACAGGGAATGAAGCTTTCTTT CASSPTGNEAFF
few 15 TRBJ2-7 TRBD1 TRBV6-2/TRBV6-3 TGTGCCAGCAAAGACGGGGGACAGGGAACCTACGAGCAGTACTTC CASKDGGQGTYEQYF
few 17 TRBJ2-3 TRBD2 TRBV5-1 TGCGCCAGCAGCCACGGGGGGGACTCCCGAAGCACAGATACGCAGTATTTT CASSHGGDSRSTDTQYF
- 16 TRBJ2-3 - TRBV5-1 TGCGCCAACAGCTTGGGGCCTAGCCGGGGGACAGATACGCAGTATTTT CANSLGPSRGTDTQYF
few 17 TRBJ2-1 TRBD2 TRBV20-1 TGCAGTGCTTCTAGGACTAGCGGGAGTTCAGGGTACAATGAGCAGTTCTTC CSASRTSGSSGYNEQFF
many 16 TRBJ2-1 TRBD2 TRBV11-1 TGTGCCAGCAGCTTAAAACGTGGGAGGGCCCCTCCTTTTCTGTTCTTC CASSLKRGRAPPFLFF
many 16 TRBJ2-3 TRBD2 TRBV7-2 TGTGCCAGCAGCTCCCCTACTAGCGGGGGCCGGAATACGCAGTATTTT CASSSPTSGGRNTQYF
many 14 TRBJ2-3 TRBD2 TRBV20-1 TGCAGTGCCACCAAACTAGCGGGAGAGGGTACGCAGTATTTT CSATKLAGEGTQYF
few 15 TRBJ1-4 - TRBV4-1 TGCGCCAGCAGCCAAGATGACAGGAGGAATGAAAAACTGTTTTTT CASSQDDRRNEKLFF
few 18 TRBJ1-5 TRBD1 TRBV6-6 TGTGCCAGCAGTTACTCGATGCAACAGGGGGCCCTCGGTCAGCCCCAGCATTTT CASSYSMQQGALGQPQHF
- 14 TRBJ2-1 - TRBV29-1 TGCAGCGTTGATTTAGATGCGGCTATCAATGAGCAGTTCTTC CSVDLDAAINEQFF
many 16 TRBJ2-4 - TRBV12-3/TRBV12-4 TGTGCCAGCAGTTTGGGCTCGACGACGACCAAAAACATTCAGTACTTC CASSLGSTTTKNIQYF
few 15 TRBJ1-2 TRBD1 TRBV6-5 TGTGCCAGCAGTATTACAGGGGGCGGAATAGGTGGCTACACCTTC CASSITGGGIGGYTF
once 17 TRBJ2-3 - TRBV18 TGTTCCAGCTCACCATCCGGTGGCAGGGGACGTGGAGATACGCAGTATTTT CSSSPSGGRGRGDTQYF
- 15 TRBJ2-5 TRBD2 TRBV20-1 TGCAGTGCTAGAGATGGACTAGTTCTTTTAGAGACCCAGTACTTC CSARDGLVLLETQYF
- 14 TRBJ2-7 TRBD2 TRBV6-2/TRBV6-3 TGTGCCAGCAGTTACCCTAGCGGGAGCTACGAGCAGTACTTC CASSYPSGSYEQYF
few 16 TRBJ2-2 - TRBV9 TGTGCCAGCAGCGCCCTGACACAGGGTTACACCGGGGAGCTGTTTTTT CASSALTQGYTGELFF
- 13 TRBJ2-7 - TRBV24-1 TGTGCCGCCAGCAGCTTGGTCCCCTACGAGCAGTACTTC CAASSLVPYEQYF
- 12 TRBJ2-5 - TRBV4-2 TGTGCCAGCAGCCAAGAATCGAAGACCCAGTACTTC CASSQESKTQYF
- 15 TRBJ2-3 TRBD1 TRBV24-1 TGTGCCACCAGTCCCCGACAGGGAAGGACAGATACGCAGTATTTT CATSPRQGRTDTQYF
- 17 TRBJ2-7 TRBD2 TRBV20-1 TGCAGTGCTTCTAGAGAGGAAGGAAGCGGGAGGCCCTACGAGCAGTACTTC CSASREEGSGRPYEQYF